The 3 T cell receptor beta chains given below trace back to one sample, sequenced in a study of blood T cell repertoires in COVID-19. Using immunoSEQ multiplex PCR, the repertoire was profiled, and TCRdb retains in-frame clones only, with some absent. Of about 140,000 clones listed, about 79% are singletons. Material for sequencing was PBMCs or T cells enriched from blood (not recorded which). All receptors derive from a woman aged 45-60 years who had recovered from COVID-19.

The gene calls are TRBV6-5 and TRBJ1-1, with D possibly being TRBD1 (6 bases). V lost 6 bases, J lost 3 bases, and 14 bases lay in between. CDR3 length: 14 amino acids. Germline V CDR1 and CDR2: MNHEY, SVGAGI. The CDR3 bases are TGTGCCAGCAGGATAGGGGGTTTGGACACTGAAGCTTTCTTT. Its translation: CASRIGGLDTEAFF.

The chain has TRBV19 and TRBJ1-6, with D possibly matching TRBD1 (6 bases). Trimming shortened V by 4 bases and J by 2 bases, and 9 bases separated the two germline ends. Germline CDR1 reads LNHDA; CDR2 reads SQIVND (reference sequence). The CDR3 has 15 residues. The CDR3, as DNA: TGTGCCAGTAGTACAGGGGAAACCTATAATTCACCCCTCCACTTT. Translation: CASSTGETYNSPLHF.

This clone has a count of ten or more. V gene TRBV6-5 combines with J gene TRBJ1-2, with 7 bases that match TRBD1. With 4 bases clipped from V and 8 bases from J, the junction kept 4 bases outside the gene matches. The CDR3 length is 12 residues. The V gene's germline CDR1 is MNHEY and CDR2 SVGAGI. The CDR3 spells CASSSDRRGYTF. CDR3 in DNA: TGTGCCAGCAGTTCGGACAGGCGGGGCTACACCTTC.